This TCR beta chain was profiled in a study of cytomegalovirus exposure and HLA in healthy donors. Study in general: Some 180 million T cells yielded under 130 million unique TCR beta sequences in earlier analysis. HLA-typed donors were the source of approximately 80 million unique TCRs, which an early data release held. Notes on the study in general: Over 15,000 TCR beta sequences were associated with HLA alleles at 0.05 false discovery rate in a later analysis.

Germline assignment: CDR1 LNHDA and CDR2 SQIVND (reference sequence). Trimming took 3 bases from V and 0 from J; bases not matched to a gene: 3. The CDR3 is made up of 15 amino acids. To note about this clone: Its antigen remains unidentified.

Use of 60 Vbeta and 13 Jbeta primers characterized the PCR. Data came from immunoSEQ multiplex PCR; TCRdb stores just in-frame clones and leaves some out. The top ten hold more than 15% of the sample, which has some 110,000 clones, roughly three quarters seen once. The receptor was isolated from a man in his forties or fifties in good health and CMV-seropositive. Material: PBMCs. This chain links TRBV19 with TRBJ2-3, with 7 bases lining up with TRBD1. CDR3 residues: CASSIRGPSTDTQYF. The CDR3 bases are TGTGCCAGTAGTATTAGGGGGCCGAGCACAGATACGCAGTATTTT.